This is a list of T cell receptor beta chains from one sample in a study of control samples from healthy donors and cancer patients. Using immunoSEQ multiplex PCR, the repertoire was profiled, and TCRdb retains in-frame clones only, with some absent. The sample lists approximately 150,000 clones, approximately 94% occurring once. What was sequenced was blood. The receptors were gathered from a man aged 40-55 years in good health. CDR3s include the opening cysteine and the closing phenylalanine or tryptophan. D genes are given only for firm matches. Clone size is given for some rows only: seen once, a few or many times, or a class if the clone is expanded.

CDR3 protein: CATKGFTSTDTQYF
CDR3 DNA: TGTGCCACCAAGGGCTTCACCTCCACAGATACGCAGTATTTT
D gene: NA
clone size: NA
V gene: TRBV6-5
J gene: TRBJ2-3

CDR3 protein: CASTRAFSGDQYF
CDR3 DNA: TGCGCCAGCACCCGGGCCTTTTCGGGGGACCAGTACTTC
D gene: NA
clone size: NA
V gene: TRBV5-1
J gene: TRBJ2-5

CDR3 protein: CASSPSGQGSYEQYF
CDR3 DNA: TGTGCCAGCTCACCGTCGGGACAGGGGAGTTACGAGCAGTACTTC
D gene: TRBD1
clone size: NA
V gene: TRBV18
J gene: TRBJ2-7

CDR3 protein: CAISESLGETQYF
CDR3 DNA: TGTGCCATCAGTGAGTCGCTGGGAGAGACCCAGTACTTC
D gene: NA
clone size: once
V gene: TRBV10-3
J gene: TRBJ2-5

CDR3 protein: CASSAQGPNYSGNTIYF
CDR3 DNA: TGTGCCAGCAGTGCACAGGGGCCAAATTACTCTGGAAACACCATATATTTT
D gene: TRBD1
clone size: NA
V gene: TRBV25-1
J gene: TRBJ1-3

CDR3 protein: CASSLSSRQSGNTIYF
CDR3 DNA: TGCGCCAGCAGCTTATCCTCTCGACAGTCGGGAAACACCATATATTTT
D gene: NA
clone size: NA
V gene: TRBV5-1
J gene: TRBJ1-3

CDR3 protein: CAISEFPGRHTEAFF
CDR3 DNA: TGTGCCATCAGTGAGTTTCCGGGGAGACACACTGAAGCTTTCTTT
D gene: NA
clone size: NA
V gene: TRBV10-3
J gene: TRBJ1-1

CDR3 protein: CASSMWGAGELFF
CDR3 DNA: TGTGCCAGTAGTATGTGGGGGGCCGGGGAGCTGTTTTTT
D gene: NA
clone size: NA
V gene: TRBV19
J gene: TRBJ2-2

CDR3 protein: CASSPRQTVFGYTF
CDR3 DNA: TGTGCCAGCAGTCCCAGACAGACTGTCTTTGGCTACACCTTC
D gene: NA
clone size: NA
V gene: TRBV28
J gene: TRBJ1-2

CDR3 protein: CASIDRGKTEAFF
CDR3 DNA: TGTGCCAGCATCGACAGGGGGAAGACTGAAGCTTTCTTT
D gene: NA
clone size: NA
V gene: TRBV21-1
J gene: TRBJ1-1

CDR3 protein: CASSPKGAVDTQYF
CDR3 DNA: TGCGCCAGCAGTCCTAAGGGAGCCGTAGATACGCAGTATTTT
D gene: NA
clone size: many
V gene: TRBV5-1
J gene: TRBJ2-3

CDR3 protein: CASSFWDRGRRNQPQHF
CDR3 DNA: TGTGCCAGTAGCTTTTGGGACAGGGGGCGTCGGAATCAGCCCCAGCATTTT
D gene: TRBD1
clone size: NA
V gene: TRBV19
J gene: TRBJ1-5

CDR3 protein: CASSVEGQGNYGYTF
CDR3 DNA: TGTGCCAGCAGCGTAGAGGGACAGGGGAACTATGGCTACACCTTC
D gene: TRBD1
clone size: NA
V gene: TRBV9
J gene: TRBJ1-2

CDR3 protein: CASSAGTVENTGELFF
CDR3 DNA: TGTGCCAGCAGTGCTGGGACAGTCGAGAACACCGGGGAGCTGTTTTTT
D gene: TRBD1
clone size: NA
V gene: TRBV6-4
J gene: TRBJ2-2

CDR3 protein: CASSQYLDNSGANVLTF
CDR3 DNA: TGTGCCAGCAGCCAATATCTCGACAACTCTGGGGCCAACGTCCTGACTTTC
D gene: NA
clone size: NA
V gene: TRBV3-1/TRBV3-2
J gene: TRBJ2-6

CDR3 protein: CASSGHGAQETQYF
CDR3 DNA: TGTGCCAGCAGCGGGCACGGGGCGCAAGAGACCCAGTACTTC
D gene: NA
clone size: NA
V gene: TRBV7-9
J gene: TRBJ2-5

CDR3 protein: CASSLKEEGWGEQFF
CDR3 DNA: TGTGCCAGCAGCTTGAAAGAAGAAGGTTGGGGTGAGCAGTTCTTC
D gene: NA
clone size: NA
V gene: TRBV5-4
J gene: TRBJ2-1

CDR3 protein: CSARVGETIYF
CDR3 DNA: TGCAGTGCTAGAGTTGGGGAAACCATATATTTT
D gene: NA
clone size: NA
V gene: TRBV20-1
J gene: TRBJ1-3

CDR3 protein: CASSLSENYEQYF
CDR3 DNA: TGTGCCAGCAGCCTCTCGGAAAACTACGAGCAGTACTTC
D gene: NA
clone size: NA
V gene: TRBV7-3
J gene: TRBJ2-7

CDR3 protein: CASRPGQGDVETQYF
CDR3 DNA: TGTGCCAGCAGGCCGGGGCAGGGCGATGTGGAGACCCAGTACTTC
D gene: NA
clone size: NA
V gene: TRBV28
J gene: TRBJ2-5

CDR3 protein: CATSDLGTGGAYEQYF
CDR3 DNA: TGTGCCACCAGTGATCTAGGGACAGGGGGCGCCTACGAGCAGTACTTC
D gene: TRBD1
clone size: NA
V gene: TRBV24-1
J gene: TRBJ2-7

CDR3 protein: CASSLRAGTGYNEQFF
CDR3 DNA: TGTGCCAGCAGCTTAAGGGCGGGCACGGGGTACAATGAGCAGTTCTTC
D gene: NA
clone size: few
V gene: TRBV7-3
J gene: TRBJ2-1

CDR3 protein: CASSIQGGQNTEAFF
CDR3 DNA: TGTGCCAGCAGCATCCAAGGGGGACAGAACACTGAAGCTTTCTTT
D gene: NA
clone size: NA
V gene: TRBV13
J gene: TRBJ1-1

CDR3 protein: CASTLQGLNTEAFF
CDR3 DNA: TGTGCCAGCACCCTTCAGGGCTTGAACACTGAAGCTTTCTTT
D gene: NA
clone size: NA
V gene: TRBV11-2
J gene: TRBJ1-1

CDR3 protein: CAISDLGTAGNLAYEQYF
CDR3 DNA: TGTGCCATCAGTGATTTGGGAACCGCGGGGAACTTAGCCTACGAGCAGTACTTC
D gene: NA
clone size: NA
V gene: TRBV10-3
J gene: TRBJ2-7

CDR3 protein: CASSFFRGTEAFF
CDR3 DNA: TGTGCCAGCAGTTTCTTCCGGGGAACTGAAGCTTTCTTT
D gene: NA
clone size: NA
V gene: TRBV12-3/TRBV12-4
J gene: TRBJ1-1

CDR3 protein: CASRNRGIHEQYF
CDR3 DNA: TGTGCCAGCAGGAATCGGGGAATCCACGAGCAGTACTTC
D gene: NA
clone size: NA
V gene: TRBV28
J gene: TRBJ2-7

CDR3 protein: CASGLVWRLKISNQPQHF
CDR3 DNA: TGTGCTAGTGGTTTGGTATGGAGACTAAAGATCAGCAATCAGCCCCAGCATTTT
D gene: NA
clone size: NA
V gene: TRBV12-5
J gene: TRBJ1-5

CDR3 protein: CASSQYAGLAGGPGANVLTF
CDR3 DNA: TGTGCCAGCAGCCAATACGCCGGGCTCGCGGGGGGGCCTGGGGCCAACGTCCTGACTTTC
D gene: TRBD2
clone size: NA
V gene: TRBV14
J gene: TRBJ2-6

CDR3 protein: CAISEWDSAFTPNTGELFF
CDR3 DNA: TGTGCCATCAGTGAATGGGACTCGGCGTTTACCCCTAACACCGGGGAGCTGTTTTTT
D gene: NA
clone size: NA
V gene: TRBV10-3
J gene: TRBJ2-2

CDR3 protein: CASSLSKSRAATQETQYF
CDR3 DNA: TGTGCCAGCAGTTTATCGAAATCTCGGGCGGCGACGCAAGAGACCCAGTACTTC
D gene: NA
clone size: NA
V gene: TRBV27
J gene: TRBJ2-5

CDR3 protein: CASSQVSAQLGYEQYF
CDR3 DNA: TGCGCCAGCAGCCAAGTCTCGGCACAGTTGGGCTACGAGCAGTACTTC
D gene: NA
clone size: NA
V gene: TRBV4-1
J gene: TRBJ2-7

CDR3 protein: CASRDKGGPVGEQYF
CDR3 DNA: TGTGCCAGTAGGGACAAAGGGGGCCCGGTTGGAGAGCAGTACTTC
D gene: TRBD1
clone size: NA
V gene: TRBV19
J gene: TRBJ2-7

CDR3 protein: CASSLARRASGGTSSYNEQFF
CDR3 DNA: TGCGCCAGCAGCTTGGCCAGAAGGGCTAGCGGGGGGACCTCCTCCTACAATGAGCAGTTCTTC
D gene: TRBD2
clone size: NA
V gene: TRBV5-1
J gene: TRBJ2-1

CDR3 protein: CASSQDWGTSGGWETQYF
CDR3 DNA: TGCGCCAGCAGCCAAGATTGGGGGACAAGCGGTGGTTGGGAGACCCAGTACTTC
D gene: NA
clone size: NA
V gene: TRBV4-3
J gene: TRBJ2-5

CDR3 protein: CASTTFNDNEQFF
CDR3 DNA: TGTGCCAGCACAACTTTTAACGACAATGAGCAGTTCTTC
D gene: NA
clone size: NA
V gene: TRBV27
J gene: TRBJ2-1

CDR3 protein: CAISERGLYEQYF
CDR3 DNA: TGTGCCATCAGTGAGCGTGGACTCTACGAGCAGTACTTC
D gene: NA
clone size: NA
V gene: TRBV10-3
J gene: TRBJ2-7

CDR3 protein: CASSPWAVEGDTEAFF
CDR3 DNA: TGTGCCAGCAGCCCCTGGGCCGTGGAGGGGGACACTGAAGCTTTCTTT
D gene: NA
clone size: NA
V gene: TRBV3-1/TRBV3-2
J gene: TRBJ1-1

CDR3 protein: CASREITGELFF
CDR3 DNA: TGTGCCAGCAGGGAGATCACCGGGGAGCTGTTTTTT
D gene: NA
clone size: NA
V gene: TRBV7-9
J gene: TRBJ2-2

CDR3 protein: CASRRGAGMDEQFF
CDR3 DNA: TGTGCCAGCAGACGGGGGGCCGGAATGGATGAGCAGTTCTTC
D gene: NA
clone size: NA
V gene: TRBV6-5
J gene: TRBJ2-1

CDR3 protein: CASSEPADREKVHQPQHF
CDR3 DNA: TGTGCCAGCAGTGAACCAGCGGACAGGGAAAAGGTGCATCAGCCCCAGCATTTT
D gene: TRBD1
clone size: NA
V gene: TRBV2
J gene: TRBJ1-5

CDR3 protein: CASSLPRGQIGDQPQHF
CDR3 DNA: TGTGCCAGCAGTTTACCCCGGGGTCAGATTGGGGATCAGCCCCAGCATTTT
D gene: NA
clone size: NA
V gene: TRBV28
J gene: TRBJ1-5

CDR3 protein: CASTVYVGGSMDTQYF
CDR3 DNA: TGTGCCAGCACTGTTTACGTCGGGGGCTCAATGGATACGCAGTATTTT
D gene: NA
clone size: NA
V gene: TRBV27
J gene: TRBJ2-3

CDR3 protein: CASTIGNEQFF
CDR3 DNA: TGTGCCAGCACGATCGGTAATGAGCAGTTCTTC
D gene: NA
clone size: NA
V gene: TRBV6-5
J gene: TRBJ2-1

CDR3 protein: CASSGGGAMNTEAFF
CDR3 DNA: TGTGCCAGCAGTGGGGGCGGGGCGATGAACACTGAAGCTTTCTTT
D gene: NA
clone size: NA
V gene: TRBV28
J gene: TRBJ1-1

CDR3 protein: CASSGRDYPLGDTQYF
CDR3 DNA: TGTGCCAGCAGTGGCCGGGACTACCCTCTTGGGGATACGCAGTATTTT
D gene: TRBD2
clone size: NA
V gene: TRBV2
J gene: TRBJ2-3

CDR3 protein: CASSVGTVEHTGELFF
CDR3 DNA: TGTGCCAGCAGTGTCGGGACAGTTGAACACACCGGGGAGCTGTTTTTT
D gene: TRBD1
clone size: NA
V gene: TRBV6-2/TRBV6-3
J gene: TRBJ2-2

CDR3 protein: CASSGGQYNEKLFF
CDR3 DNA: TGTGCCAGCAGCGGGGGACAGTATAATGAAAAACTGTTTTTT
D gene: TRBD1
clone size: NA
V gene: TRBV9
J gene: TRBJ1-4

CDR3 protein: CASSLSPGFNQPQHF
CDR3 DNA: TGTGCCAGCAGCTTGTCCCCAGGGTTTAATCAGCCCCAGCATTTT
D gene: NA
clone size: NA
V gene: TRBV5-5
J gene: TRBJ1-5

CDR3 protein: CASSADGDQPQHF
CDR3 DNA: TGTGCCAGCAGTGCGGACGGAGATCAGCCCCAGCATTTT
D gene: NA
clone size: NA
V gene: TRBV2
J gene: TRBJ1-5